Listed below are T cell receptor beta chains from one sample, sequenced in a study of T cell responses to AZD1222 COVID-19 vaccine. The assay was immunoSEQ multiplex PCR, and TCRdb's table has in-frame clones only and misses some. The table has some 140,000 clones, 88% seen once; the top ten hold less than 3.5%. Sequenced material: peripheral blood, taken on day 0 of AZD1222 vaccination. These receptors were taken from an adult in good health. CDR3s include the opening cysteine and the closing phenylalanine or tryptophan. A D gene is named only where the DNA matches it firmly. The size entry is marked missing in some rows and otherwise reads once, few, many or a size class.

NA,TRBV27,NA,TRBJ1-6,TGTGCCAGCAGAGCGACAGTTAATTCACCCCTCCACTTT,CASRATVNSPLHF
once,TRBV6-5,NA,TRBJ1-1,TGTGCCAGCAGTTCGAGACCGGGCACTGAAGCTTTCTTT,CASSSRPGTEAFF
NA,TRBV10-2,NA,TRBJ1-1,TGCGCCAGCAGTGAGTGGAGTGGGAAGAACACTGAAGCTTTCTTT,CASSEWSGKNTEAFF
NA,TRBV18,NA,TRBJ1-5,TGTGCCAGCTCACTCGGGGCGAACTATCAGCCCCAGCATTTT,CASSLGANYQPQHF
once,TRBV23-1,NA,TRBJ2-7,TGCGCCAGCAGTCAACGGTACCCCTCCTACGAGCAGTACTTC,CASSQRYPSYEQYF
NA,TRBV7-2,TRBD1,TRBJ1-2,TGTGCCAGCAGCTTCGGACAGGGGACGAGTGGCTACACCTTC,CASSFGQGTSGYTF
once,TRBV29-1,NA,TRBJ1-2,TGCAGCGTTCCGGACAGAGCTAACTATGGCTACACCTTC,CSVPDRANYGYTF
few,TRBV27,NA,TRBJ2-7,TGTGCCAGCAGTTATAGGGCAACAGCGACCTACGAGCAGTACTTC,CASSYRATATYEQYF
NA,TRBV29-1,TRBD1,TRBJ1-2,TGCAGCGTTGAAACCGGACAGGGTAACTATGGCTACACCTTC,CSVETGQGNYGYTF
NA,TRBV5-6,NA,TRBJ1-6,TGTGCCAGCAGCCGGGGCACGTATAATTCACCCCTCCACTTT,CASSRGTYNSPLHF